This record looks at one T cell receptor (beta chain) sequence and its context. Its target is not known. Trimming took 5 bases from V and 5 from J, leaving 11 bases between them. The CDR3 contains 13 residues. This specimen comes from a study of blood T cells in healthy people across ages. Study results and limitations: A roughly linear age-dependent decrease characterized TCR beta diversity per million T cells. Diversity estimates drawn from one million T cells were deemed underestimates.

PCR was performed a second time for about 7 to 12 cycles using a sample-barcoded 5' primer and a J-beta primer mix. A single record per CDR3 protein comes from TCRdb applying MiXCR to the 5' RACE reads. The table lists about 1,400,000 distinct CDR3 sequences, about 43% of them singletons. At least 5 micrograms of total RNA were extracted per sample. This sequence was found in a woman aged 18-29 years in good health. V gene TRBV12-3 or TRBV12-4 combines with J gene TRBJ2-3, with D unclear. The material sequenced was blood. The CDR3 spells CASSDLLEDTQYF. CDR3 bases: TGTGCCAGCAGTGACCTTTTGGAAGATACGCAGTATTTT.